This T cell receptor (beta chain) was recorded in a study of blood T cell repertoires in COVID-19. Before being deemed recovered, Cohort 3 donors had two negative PCRs, clearance, or symptom resolution. Only in-frame clones appear in the TCRdb table, and some are missing; sequencing was by immunoSEQ multiplex PCR. The sample includes 270,000 or so clones, about nine tenths of them seen just once. CDR3 length equals 12 residues. V lost 0 bases and J 13 bases, leaving 9 bases between the germline ends. Germline values: CDR1 LNHNV, CDR2 YYDKDF (reference sequence). This receptor was obtained from a young woman who had recovered from COVID-19. The material sequenced was PBMCs or T cells enriched from blood (not recorded which). The gene calls are TRBV15 and TRBJ2-2; TRBD1 might be the D (5 bases). Here the CDR3 reads CATSREGVWLFF. In DNA form, the CDR3 reads TGTGCCACCAGCAGAGAAGGGGTCTGGCTGTTTTTT.